Listed below are T cell receptor beta chains from one sample, sequenced in a study of shared clonotypes between healthy human individuals. Clones were read by immunoSEQ multiplex PCR, and TCRdb kept only the in-frame ones, dropping some. The table shows 400,000 to 500,000 clones, with over 65% occurring only once. The sample was PBMCs. Receptors were obtained from a woman in her 40s in good health. Some clones in this sample may be carry-over from other donors' samples. CDR3s include the opening cysteine and the closing phenylalanine or tryptophan. The D gene is left open where the match is weak. The size of a clone is reported for some rows only, either as once, few or many, or as a class for expanded clones.

d_gene,j_gene,v_gene,abundance,CDR3aa,CDR3nt
.,TRBJ1-1,TRBV7-9,.,CASSFNLAEAFF,TGTGCCAGCAGCTTCAATCTTGCTGAAGCTTTCTTT
.,TRBJ2-3,TRBV6-6,.,CASSYIGETDTQYF,TGTGCCAGCAGTTACATCGGGGAAACAGATACGCAGTATTTT
.,TRBJ2-5,TRBV28,.,CASRRGGGLGRETQYF,TGTGCCAGCAGAAGGGGGGGCGGACTGGGGCGAGAGACCCAGTACTTC
.,TRBJ1-1,TRBV28,.,CASRQVGAWTEAFF,TGTGCCAGCAGACAGGTGGGGGCATGGACTGAAGCTTTCTTT
TRBD2,TRBJ2-1,TRBV4-2,few,CASSPGTSGSYNEQFF,TGTGCCAGCAGCCCGGGGACTAGCGGTTCCTACAATGAGCAGTTCTTC
.,TRBJ2-1,TRBV21-1,.,CASSTRTGRLSYNEQFF,TGTGCCAGCAGCACCCGGACAGGACGCCTCTCCTACAATGAGCAGTTCTTC
.,TRBJ1-4,TRBV28,.,CASIARQGGEKLFF,TGTGCCAGCATCGCCCGGCAAGGGGGAGAAAAACTGTTTTTT
.,TRBJ2-6,TRBV5-8,.,CASSTQSRANVLTF,TGTGCCAGCTCCACACAAAGTCGGGCCAACGTCCTGACTTTC
TRBD2,TRBJ2-7,TRBV6-5,.,CASSPPGGGFYEQYF,TGTGCCAGCAGCCCCCCGGGCGGGGGGTTCTACGAGCAGTACTTC
TRBD2,TRBJ2-7,TRBV6-5,.,CASRYSGSVHEQYF,TGTGCCAGCAGGTATAGCGGGAGCGTCCACGAGCAGTACTTC
.,TRBJ2-6,TRBV5-6,.,CASSLQGSVSGANVLTF,TGTGCCAGCAGCTTGCAGGGCTCGGTTTCTGGGGCCAACGTCCTGACTTTC
TRBD2,TRBJ2-3,TRBV2,many,CASSVSSGLNTQYF,TGTGCCAGCAGTGTCTCTAGCGGGCTCAATACGCAGTATTTT
.,TRBJ2-5,TRBV29-1,.,CSVEGVGPTETQYF,TGCAGCGTTGAAGGGGTGGGGCCTACGGAGACCCAGTACTTC
.,TRBJ2-2,TRBV4-3,.,CASSQEVSLYSPGLGTGELFF,TGCGCCAGCAGCCAAGAGGTCAGTTTATATTCTCCGGGACTTGGAACCGGGGAGCTGTTTTTT
TRBD1,TRBJ2-1,TRBV27,.,CASRDRVIILGEQFF,TGTGCCAGCAGAGACAGGGTGATAATTTTGGGTGAGCAGTTCTTC
TRBD1,TRBJ2-7,TRBV2,once,CASSVGTGGVHFSYEQYF,TGTGCCAGCAGTGTGGGAACAGGGGGCGTCCACTTCTCCTACGAGCAGTACTTC
TRBD1,TRBJ2-3,TRBV5-1,.,CASSLGTGVATDTQYF,TGCGCCAGCAGCTTGGGGACAGGCGTGGCCACAGATACGCAGTATTTT
TRBD1,TRBJ1-1,TRBV15,once,CATSRDRPGQGYAFF,TGTGCCACCAGCAGAGATAGGCCGGGACAGGGCTACGCTTTCTTT
.,TRBJ2-3,TRBV6-1,.,CASILVGSDTQYF,TGTGCCAGCATCTTAGTAGGGTCAGATACGCAGTATTTT
TRBD1,TRBJ2-7,TRBV9,.,CASSVTGVGYEQYF,TGTGCCAGCAGCGTCACAGGGGTCGGTTACGAGCAGTACTTC
.,TRBJ2-1,TRBV7-2,.,CASSRGNYNEQFF,TGTGCCAGCAGTAGGGGAAACTACAATGAGCAGTTCTTC
.,TRBJ1-2,TRBV7-2,.,CASSLVLGARNYGYTF,TGTGCCAGCAGCTTGGTGCTGGGGGCGAGGAACTATGGCTACACCTTC
TRBD1,TRBJ2-7,TRBV7-9,once,CASSLRDRGYEQYF,TGTGCCAGCAGCTTGAGGGACAGGGGGTACGAGCAGTACTTC
.,TRBJ2-1,TRBV7-3,.,CASSRIRLVNEQFF,TGTGCCAGCAGCCGAATAAGACTAGTCAATGAGCAGTTCTTC
TRBD1,TRBJ2-2,TRBV7-9,.,CASSYSRGHSTGELFF,TGTGCCAGCAGCTATTCCAGGGGGCATAGCACCGGGGAGCTGTTTTTT
TRBD2,TRBJ2-2,TRBV5-3,.,CARTERESGTGELFF,TGTGCCAGAACTGAGCGGGAGTCGGGCACCGGGGAGCTGTTTTTT
.,TRBJ1-2,TRBV29-1,few,CSVEDGDLVYTF,TGCAGCGTTGAAGACGGGGACCTAGTCTACACCTTC
.,TRBJ2-7,TRBV7-9,.,CASSRTDSYEQYF,TGTGCCAGCAGCAGGACAGACTCCTACGAGCAGTACTTC
.,TRBJ1-3,TRBV7-6,.,CASSLLVNPISTYSGNTIYF,TGTGCCAGCAGCTTATTGGTAAACCCGATCTCAACTTACTCTGGAAACACCATATATTTT
.,TRBJ2-7,TRBV7-8,few,CASSSDHRYYEQYF,TGTGCCAGCAGCTCAGACCACAGGTATTACGAGCAGTACTTC
.,TRBJ1-1,TRBV5-1,.,CASSLEGFGNTEAFF,TGCGCCAGCAGCTTGGAGGGGTTCGGGAACACTGAAGCTTTCTTT
.,TRBJ1-4,TRBV5-1,.,CASAPGATNEKLFF,TGCGCCAGCGCCCCCGGAGCAACTAATGAAAAACTGTTTTTT
.,TRBJ2-2,TRBV27,.,CASSLFTDTGELFF,TGTGCCAGCAGTTTATTTACCGACACCGGGGAGCTGTTTTTT
.,TRBJ2-7,TRBV19,.,CASSSRGTYEQYF,TGTGCCAGTTCTTCCAGGGGAACCTACGAGCAGTACTTC
.,TRBJ2-7,TRBV6-5,.,CASSYSPDKYYEQYF,TGTGCCAGCAGTTACTCCCCTGACAAGTACTACGAGCAGTACTTC
.,TRBJ2-2,TRBV9,few,CASRSPGSTGELFF,TGTGCCAGCAGATCCCCCGGGTCTACCGGGGAGCTGTTTTTT
.,TRBJ2-3,TRBV7-7,.,CASSLDWGDTQYF,TGTGCTAGCAGCTTAGACTGGGGGGATACGCAGTATTTT
.,TRBJ2-7,TRBV6-1,many,CASRSLGDYEQYF,TGTGCCAGCAGAAGCCTTGGAGACTACGAGCAGTACTTC
.,TRBJ2-1,TRBV7-8,once,CASSLAPLAREQFF,TGTGCCAGCAGCTTAGCTCCCCTTGCGCGCGAGCAGTTCTTC
.,TRBJ2-3,TRBV7-9,once,CASSLRTFSSTDTQYF,TGTGCCAGCAGCTTACGAACATTTTCTAGCACAGATACGCAGTATTTT
.,TRBJ1-1,TRBV29-1,.,CSVLDGRAEAFF,TGCAGCGTTCTGGACGGCAGGGCCGAGGCTTTCTTT
.,TRBJ2-7,TRBV7-2,.,CASSFPGVLYEQYF,TGTGCCAGCAGCTTCCCGGGTGTTTTGTACGAGCAGTACTTC
.,TRBJ1-1,TRBV7-2,.,CASSLAHGNTEAFF,TGTGCCAGCAGCTTAGCGCACGGGAACACTGAAGCTTTCTTT
TRBD1,TRBJ2-7,TRBV5-1,.,CASSLEGQPYEQYF,TGCGCCAGCAGCTTGGAGGGACAGCCCTACGAGCAGTACTTC
TRBD1,TRBJ1-3,TRBV11-2,few,CASSARQGALSGNTIYF,TGTGCCAGCAGCGCCCGACAGGGGGCTCTCTCTGGAAACACCATATATTTT
TRBD1,TRBJ1-3,TRBV4-1,.,CASSQVGRTQGYGNTIYF,TGCGCCAGCAGCCAAGTGGGGAGGACACAGGGGTACGGAAACACCATATATTTT
TRBD2,TRBJ2-3,TRBV19,once,CASSISGSTDTQYF,TGTGCCAGTAGTATTAGCGGGAGCACAGATACGCAGTATTTT
.,TRBJ2-5,TRBV19,.,CASSIQGGGKTQYF,TGTGCCAGTAGTATACAAGGTGGGGGGAAGACCCAGTACTTC
TRBD2,TRBJ2-1,TRBV27,once,CASRPGLAIGEQFF,TGTGCTAGCAGGCCGGGACTAGCGATTGGTGAGCAGTTCTTC
.,TRBJ2-1,TRBV15,.,CATSSGRRAGNEQFF,TGTGCCACCAGCAGCGGCCGGAGGGCCGGGAATGAGCAGTTCTTC
.,TRBJ2-1,TRBV18,.,CASSPLRGRGPNEQFF,TGTGCCAGCTCACCATTGAGGGGGAGGGGTCCCAATGAGCAGTTCTTC
.,TRBJ2-5,TRBV18,.,CASSPTDGSQETQYF,TGTGCCAGCTCACCTACGGACGGGAGCCAAGAGACCCAGTACTTC
.,TRBJ1-1,TRBV14,.,CASSLGRNTEAFF,TGTGCCAGCAGCCTTGGACGTAACACTGAAGCTTTCTTT
.,TRBJ1-2,TRBV5-8,once,CASSRGRIYGYTF,TGTGCCAGCAGCCGGGGACGGATCTATGGCTACACCTTC
TRBD2,TRBJ2-7,TRBV5-6,few,CASSFVSGRGYEQYF,TGTGCCAGCAGCTTTGTTAGCGGGAGAGGGTACGAGCAGTACTTC